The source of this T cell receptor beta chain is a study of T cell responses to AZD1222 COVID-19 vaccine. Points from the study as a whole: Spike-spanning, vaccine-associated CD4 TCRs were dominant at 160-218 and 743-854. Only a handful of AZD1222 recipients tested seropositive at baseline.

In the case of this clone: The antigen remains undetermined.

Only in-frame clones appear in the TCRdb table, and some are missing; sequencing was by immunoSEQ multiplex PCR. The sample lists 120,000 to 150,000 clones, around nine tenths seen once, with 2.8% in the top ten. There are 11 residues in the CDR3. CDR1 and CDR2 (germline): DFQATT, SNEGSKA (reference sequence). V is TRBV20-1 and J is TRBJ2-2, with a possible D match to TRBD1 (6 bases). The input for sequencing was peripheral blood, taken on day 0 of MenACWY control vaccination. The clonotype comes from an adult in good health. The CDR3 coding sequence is TGCAGAGGGGGAGACACCGGGGAGCTGTTTTTT. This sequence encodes CRGGDTGELFF.